Sequencing of this T cell receptor beta chain was carried out in a study of blood T cell repertoires in COVID-19. Study context: The United States, Italy and Spain provided the acute and convalescent COVID-19 samples. PBMCs, B-cell-depleted T cells, or T cells provided the cDNA or gDNA that made up the material.

Germline V gives CDR1 LNHDA, CDR2 SQIVND (reference sequence). The V segment lost 4 bases and the J segment 4 bases; nucleotides outside the gene matches: 10. The CDR3 is made up of 16 amino acids. Source study methods: It was from reference gene primer amplification that nucleated cell counts were estimated. Sequenced by immunoSEQ multiplex PCR; TCRdb stores in-frame clones only, minus some. The V and J calls and clone size are taken from that table; D and trimming were inferred from the DNA. The sample lists some 100,000 clones, 60% to 85% occurring once. Material for sequencing was peripheral blood. The chain combines TRBV19 with TRBJ1-2, with 9 bases that match TRBD1. This TCR came from a human donor in a cohort sampled during active or convalescent COVID-19. The CDR3 is CASSRPGQGVGYGYTF. CDR3 sequence (DNA): TGTGCCAGTAGTAGGCCGGGACAGGGTGTGGGCTATGGCTACACCTTC.